Below are 23 T cell receptor beta chains sequenced from a single sample in a study of radiotherapy plus CTLA-4 blockade in lung cancer (dated by TCRdb to the late 2010s). Library preparation was by the immunoSEQ multiplex PCR assay. TCRdb stores this immuneACCESS table with in-frame sequences only. Part of the clones is absent; in the studies checked, under half of the shortfall reflects unresolved V genes, and no reason is known for the rest. This sample is represented by 60,000 or so clones; over 70% of them were singletons. Together, the top ten hold less than 4% of the sample. Sequencing used peripheral blood, obtained from a patient treated with radiotherapy plus ipilimumab. The receptors shown here come from a human donor with non-small cell lung cancer who had a partial response to radiotherapy plus ipilimumab.

The gene calls are TRBV27 and TRBJ2-1; a weak D match, TRBD2 (6 bases). V was pared by 6 bases and J by 0 bases, with 15 bases between. Germline CDR1 reads MNHEY; CDR2 reads SMNVEV (reference sequence). CDR3 size: 16 residues. CDR3 residues: CASRPRQTSSYNEQFF. The CDR3 DNA follows: TGTGCCAGCAGACCCCGACAGACTAGCTCCTACAATGAGCAGTTCTTC.

V usage is TRBV5-6 and J usage is TRBJ2-5; D is possibly TRBD2 (6 bases). Germline-derived CDR1 and CDR2 are SGHDT and YYEEEE. Trimming pared 5 bases from V and 2 bases from J, leaving 28 bases between. The CDR3 totals 19 residues. CDR3 sequence reads: CASRLSPPRGPGYQETQYF. The CDR3 coding sequence is TGTGCCAGCAGGCTTTCCCCCCCGCGGGGCCCCGGGTATCAAGAGACCCAGTACTTC.

V usage is TRBV5-1 and J usage is TRBJ2-7; D remains unclear. The length of the CDR3 is 12 residues. Trimming left V 0 bases short and J 3 bases short, with 4 bases between. Germline lookup yields CDR1 SGHRS and CDR2 YFSETQ. The CDR3 is CASSLDFYEQYF. The CDR3 bases are TGCGCCAGCAGCTTGGACTTCTACGAGCAGTACTTC.

This clone came up once. The chain combines TRBV27 with TRBJ1-6, with D uncertain. The germline V and J ends were trimmed by 6 bases and 0 bases, with 6 bases remaining between them. The CDR3 spans 14 residues. Germline values: CDR1 MNHEY, CDR2 SMNVEV (reference sequence). The CDR3 sequence: CASSWASYNSPLHF. The CDR3 coding sequence is TGTGCCAGCAGCTGGGCCTCCTATAATTCACCCCTCCACTTT.

There are a few counts of this clone. This chain uses TRBV28 with TRBJ1-6, with a weak D call TRBD1 (6 bases). The CDR3 spans 17 residues. CDR1 and CDR2 from the germline V gene are MDHEN and SYDVKM. The V gene lost 3 bases and the J gene lost 10 bases, with 22 bases spanning the gap. The CDR3 here is CASSFFMPGVSGSPLHF. DNA of the CDR3: TGTGCCAGCAGTTTTTTTATGCCAGGGGTTAGTGGCTCACCCCTCCACTTT. Looking up the rest from reference TRBV28 and TRBJ1-6 gives the full variable domain: DVKVTQSSRYLVKRTGEKVFLECVQDMDHENMFWYRQDPGLGLRLIYFSYDVKMKEKGDIPEGYSVSREKKERFSLILESASTNQTSMYLCASSFFMPGVSGSPLHFGNGTRLTVT.

A few counts support this clone. The V gene is TRBV6-1, the J gene TRBJ2-1; 10 bases map to TRBD1. From germline, CDR1 is MNHNS and CDR2 SASEGT. With 6 bases clipped from V and 6 bases from J, the junction kept 8 bases outside the gene matches. This CDR3 has 15 amino acids. The CDR3 DNA reads TGTGCCAGCAGCGCCCGGGACAGGGGAGGCAATGAGCAGTTCTTC. Translated, it gives CASSARDRGGNEQFF.

This rearrangement joins TRBV5-1 to TRBJ2-3, with 8 bases that match TRBD1. V dropped 0 bases and J dropped 6; count of bases not matched to a gene: 6. This CDR3 is built from 15 residues. Germline V gives CDR1 SGHRS, CDR2 YFSETQ. CDR3 in amino acids: CASSLAGQGADTQYF. The CDR3 DNA follows: TGCGCCAGCAGCTTGGCCGGGCAGGGGGCGGATACGCAGTATTTT.

This chain connects TRBV5-4 to TRBJ2-3; 10 positions agree with TRBD1. The CDR3 is made up of 17 amino acids. Looked up from germline, CDR1 is SGHNT and CDR2 is YYREEE (reference sequence). Trimming at V came to 4 bases and at J to 0 bases, leaving 8 bases not matched to a gene. The CDR3 DNA sequence: TGTGCCAGCAGCCCGGGACAGGGGAGTAGGAGCACAGATACGCAGTATTTT. Its translation is CASSPGQGSRSTDTQYF.

The CDR3 DNA follows: TGTGCCAGCAGTGATTTGGGGACAGGGACCTACGAGCAGTACTTC. This codes for CASSDLGTGTYEQYF. The chain joins TRBV2 to TRBJ2-7; 9 positions agree with TRBD1. The CDR3 is made up of 15 amino acids. Germline-derived CDR1 and CDR2 are SNHLY and FYNNEI. Trimming took 3 bases from V and 2 from J; bases not matched to a gene: 5. Full variable domain (rest looked up from reference TRBV2 and TRBJ2-7): EPEVTQTPSHQVTQMGQEVILRCVPISNHLYFYWYRQILGQKVEFLVSFYNNEISEKSEIFDDQFSVERPDGSNFTLKIRSTKLEDSAMYFCASSDLGTGTYEQYFGPGTRLTVT.

The V call is TRBV4-2, the J call TRBJ2-5; 9 bases map to TRBD1. The CDR3 is made up of 15 amino acids. The V gene's germline CDR1 is LGHNA and CDR2 YNFKEQ. J lost 5 bases, V lost 1 base, and 5 bases had no gene match. DNA of the CDR3: TGTGCCAGCAGCCAAGGGGGACAGGGAGGGGAGACCCAGTACTTC. Protein sequence: CASSQGGQGGETQYF.

The genes are TRBV10-3 and TRBJ2-1; tentative D call: TRBD1 (6 bases). The length of the CDR3 is 15 residues. Per germline, CDR1 ENHRY and CDR2 SYGVKD. V gave up 7 bases and J gave up 6 bases, with 19 bases separating them. This chain's CDR3 is CAIKGVTTSSNEQFF. In nucleotides, the CDR3 is TGTGCCATCAAGGGGGTCACAACTTCGAGCAATGAGCAGTTCTTC.

The J gene is TRBJ2-7, the V gene TRBV11-3; TRBD2 is a possible D gene (6 bases). This CDR3 region has 12 residues. V gave up 8 bases and J gave up 1 base, with 9 bases separating them. Germline lookup yields CDR1 SGHNT and CDR2 YENEEA. The DNA of the CDR3 is TGTGCCAGCGGGGGGAAATCCTACGAGCAGTACTTC. It translates to CASGGKSYEQYF.

V usage is TRBV2 and J usage is TRBJ1-1; D perhaps matches TRBD1 (5 bases). Germline V lookup: CDR1 SNHLY, CDR2 FYNNEI. The CDR3 extends over 14 amino acids. Trimming stripped 6 bases from V and 4 bases from J, with 15 bases between. CDR3: CASSIKWGGTEAFF. The DNA for the CDR3 is TGTGCCAGCAGCATTAAGTGGGGCGGCACTGAAGCTTTCTTT. The full variable domain, its missing parts supplied by reference TRBV2 and TRBJ1-1, is EPEVTQTPSHQVTQMGQEVILRCVPISNHLYFYWYRQILGQKVEFLVSFYNNEISEKSEIFDDQFSVERPDGSNFTLKIRSTKLEDSAMYFCASSIKWGGTEAFFGQGTRLTVV.

This clone has just a few counts. The gene calls are TRBV7-9 and TRBJ2-7; no firm D call. The V gene lost 5 bases and the J gene lost 3 bases, with 5 bases spanning the gap. This CDR3 is built from 11 residues. Germline-derived CDR1 and CDR2 are SEHNR and FQNEAQ (reference sequence). CDR3 sequence (DNA): TGTGCCAGCAGCCCGTTCTACGAGCAGTACTTC. Its translation is CASSPFYEQYF.

The V and J genes are TRBV27 and TRBJ1-2; unclear D gene. The V end was cut by 3 bases, the J end by 1 base, with 6 bases between. Germline assignment: CDR1 MNHEY and CDR2 SMNVEV (reference sequence). The CDR3 totals 13 residues. DNA for the CDR3: TGTGCCAGCAGTTTCGGGGTTAACTATGGCTACACCTTC. Translating gives CASSFGVNYGYTF.

The chain couples TRBV5-1 to TRBJ2-5; 8 bases map to TRBD1. The DNA end is a closer match to TRBJ2-7, so the J assignment may be wrong. Looked up from germline, CDR1 is SGHRS and CDR2 is YFSETQ. The CDR3 length is 18 residues. The CDR3 protein is CASSITSTGGGFSYEQYF. The DNA of the CDR3 is TGCGCCAGCAGCATTACCTCTACAGGGGGAGGTTTTTCCTACGAGCAGTACTTC.

This chain connects TRBV7-3 to TRBJ2-7, with D perhaps TRBD2 (6 bases). The CDR3 is 13 amino acids. Germline values: CDR1 SGHTA, CDR2 FQGTGA. V dropped 0 bases and J dropped 3 bases, with 6 bases sitting between them. The DNA for the CDR3 is TGTGCCAGCAGCTTAACGGAGGGCTACGAGCAGTACTTC. Translating it yields CASSLTEGYEQYF.

The chain combines TRBV18 with TRBJ1-3; D not resolved. The CDR3 contains 13 residues. The V gene's germline CDR1 is KGHSH and CDR2 LQKENI. V gave up 6 bases and J gave up 5 bases, with 11 bases separating them. Here the CDR3 reads CASSQAGRNTIYF. The CDR3 bases are TGTGCCAGCTCCCAGGCGGGTAGAAACACCATATATTTT.

This chain uses TRBV7-9 with TRBJ1-1, with D possibly matching TRBD1 (6 bases). Per the germline V gene, CDR1 is SEHNR and CDR2 is FQNEAQ (reference sequence). The CDR3 has 14 residues. The V gene lost 6 bases and the J gene lost 5 bases, with 16 bases spanning the gap. CDR3 protein: CASSYHRERTEAFF. The CDR3 DNA follows: TGTGCCAGCAGTTACCACAGGGAGCGGACTGAAGCTTTCTTT.

A few counts support this clone. This sequence joins TRBV5-1 and TRBJ2-7, with 7 bases lining up with TRBD1. The CDR3 runs to 15 residues. The V gene's germline CDR1 is SGHRS and CDR2 YFSETQ. Germline trimming cut 5 bases from V and 6 bases from J; bases unmatched to any gene: 14. CDR3 residues: CASRGGSQGVGEQYF. CDR3 nucleotide sequence: TGCGCCAGCAGAGGGGGATCGCAGGGGGTAGGCGAGCAGTACTTC.

The J gene is TRBJ1-3, the V gene TRBV6-1, with 11 nucleotides matching TRBD1. Germline CDR1 is MNHNS and CDR2 is SASEGT. J was trimmed by 3 bases and V by 4 bases; bases with no gene match: 5. CDR3 size: 16 residues. CDR3 DNA: TGTGCCAGCAGTGGTCGGACAGGGGGCGGTGGAAACACCATATATTTT. Translation: CASSGRTGGGGNTIYF.

This clone was seen only a few times. This sequence joins TRBV2 and TRBJ2-5; TRBD2 agrees at 13 bases. The ends lost 6 bases at V and 4 bases at J; junction bases unmatched: 8. Per the germline V gene, CDR1 is SNHLY and CDR2 is FYNNEI. The CDR3 consists of 16 residues. Here the CDR3 DNA reads TGTGCCAGCAGGGAGTGGACTAGCGGGGGACGAGAGACCCAGTACTTC. Residues: CASREWTSGGRETQYF.

V usage is TRBV11-2 and J usage is TRBJ2-5; D is unresolved. The end of the DNA fits TRBJ2-7 better, so the J call may be wrong. This CDR3 region has 14 residues. CDR1 and CDR2 from the germline V gene are SGHAT and FQNNGV. The CDR3 is CASSFAARSYEQYF. CDR3 bases: TGTGCCAGCAGCTTCGCCGCTAGGTCCTACGAGCAGTACTTC.